One T cell receptor (beta chain) is described in this entry. These data come from a study of blood T cell repertoires in COVID-19. Study details: Samples came from the United States, Italy and Spain, spanning acute and convalescent COVID-19.

The CDR3 runs to 22 residues. Measured with immunoSEQ multiplex PCR; TCRdb has only the in-frame clones, and not every one. Of more than 200,000 clones listed, roughly 80% are singletons. The sequenced material came from peripheral blood. The J gene is TRBJ1-2, the V gene TRBV12-1. TRBV12-1 is a listed pseudogene. The TCR originated in a woman older than 75 with acute or convalescent COVID-19. Here the CDR3 reads CASSVRARHLSRVINVFYGYTF. The CDR3 coding sequence is TGTGCCAGCAGCGTGCGGGCCCGTCACCTAAGCCGAGTGATAAATGTCTTCTATGGCTACACCTTC.